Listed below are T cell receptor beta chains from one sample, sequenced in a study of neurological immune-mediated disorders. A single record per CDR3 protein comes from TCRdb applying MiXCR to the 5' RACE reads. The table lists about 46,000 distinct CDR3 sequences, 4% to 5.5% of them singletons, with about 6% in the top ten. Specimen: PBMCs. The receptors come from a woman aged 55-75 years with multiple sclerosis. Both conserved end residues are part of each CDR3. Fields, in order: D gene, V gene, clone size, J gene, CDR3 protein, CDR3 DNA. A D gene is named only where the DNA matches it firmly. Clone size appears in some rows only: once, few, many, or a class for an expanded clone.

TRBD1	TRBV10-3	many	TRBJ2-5	CAISADRGKETQYF	TGTGCCATCAGTGCAGACAGGGGTAAAGAGACCCAGTACTTC
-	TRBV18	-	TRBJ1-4	CASSSQDIRGEKLFF	TGTGCCAGCTCATCCCAGGACATACGGGGGGAAAAACTGTTTTTT
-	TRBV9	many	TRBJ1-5	CASSVGGSYQPQHF	TGTGCCAGCAGCGTAGGGGGATCCTATCAGCCCCAGCATTTT
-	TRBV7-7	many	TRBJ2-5	CASSLGGVETQYF	TGTGCCAGCAGCTTAGGGGGGGTGGAGACCCAGTACTTC
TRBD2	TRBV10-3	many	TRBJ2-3	CAISEGDSGRARDTQYF	TGTGCCATCAGTGAAGGGGATAGCGGGAGGGCCAGAGATACGCAGTATTTT
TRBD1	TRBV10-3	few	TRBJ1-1	CAISDGDRDTEAFF	TGTGCCATCAGTGACGGGGACAGAGACACTGAAGCTTTCTTT
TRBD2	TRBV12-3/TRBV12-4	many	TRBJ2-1	CASSRGLAGGPGQFF	TGTGCCAGCAGTAGGGGACTAGCGGGAGGGCCTGGGCAGTTCTTC
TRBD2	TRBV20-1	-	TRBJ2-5	CSAPGLKETQYF	TGCAGTGCACCGGGACTAAAAGAGACCCAGTACTTC
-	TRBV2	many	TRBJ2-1	CASSLLLASVDEQFF	TGTGCCAGCAGTTTATTACTAGCCTCGGTTGATGAGCAGTTCTTC
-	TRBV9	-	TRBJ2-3	CASSVVATDTQYF	TGTGCCAGCAGCGTAGTGGCCACAGATACGCAGTATTTT
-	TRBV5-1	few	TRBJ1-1	CASSLDGGGPEAFF	TGCGCCAGCAGCTTGGACGGAGGGGGTCCTGAAGCTTTCTTT
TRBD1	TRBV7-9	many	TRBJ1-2	CASAGVRDSQSYGYTF	TGTGCCAGCGCGGGGGTCCGGGACAGCCAATCCTATGGCTACACCTTC
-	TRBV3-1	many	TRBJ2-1	CASSHPLSNEQFF	TGTGCCAGCAGCCACCCCCTCTCCAATGAGCAGTTCTTC
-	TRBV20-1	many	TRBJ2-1	CSAISGLNNEQFF	TGCAGTGCTATTAGCGGATTAAACAATGAGCAGTTCTTC
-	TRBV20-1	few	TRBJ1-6	CSAREWGVTSSPLNF	TGCAGTGCTAGAGAGTGGGGGGTTACATCTTCACCCCTCAACTTT
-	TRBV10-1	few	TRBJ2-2	CASSENRVAGELFF	TGCGCCAGCAGTGAGAACAGGGTGGCCGGGGAGCTGTTTTTT
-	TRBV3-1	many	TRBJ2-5	CASSQDAEEETQYF	TGTGCCAGCAGCCAAGACGCAGAAGAAGAGACCCAGTACTTC
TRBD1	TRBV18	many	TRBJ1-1	CASSFGQGFNTEAFF	TGTGCCAGCTCATTCGGACAGGGGTTCAACACTGAAGCTTTCTTT
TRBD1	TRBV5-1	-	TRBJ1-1	CASSLGQGLNTEAFF	TGCGCCAGCAGCCTAGGACAGGGCCTGAACACTGAAGCTTTCTTT
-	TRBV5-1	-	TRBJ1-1	CASTLEGVRDTEAFF	TGCGCCAGCACTCTGGAGGGGGTCCGTGATACTGAAGCTTTCTTT
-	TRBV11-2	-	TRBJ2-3	CASSWGVRTDTQYF	TGTGCCAGCAGCTGGGGGGTCCGCACAGATACGCAGTATTTT
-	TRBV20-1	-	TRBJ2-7	CSAKPWEVEQYF	TGCAGTGCCAAACCATGGGAGGTGGAGCAGTACTTC